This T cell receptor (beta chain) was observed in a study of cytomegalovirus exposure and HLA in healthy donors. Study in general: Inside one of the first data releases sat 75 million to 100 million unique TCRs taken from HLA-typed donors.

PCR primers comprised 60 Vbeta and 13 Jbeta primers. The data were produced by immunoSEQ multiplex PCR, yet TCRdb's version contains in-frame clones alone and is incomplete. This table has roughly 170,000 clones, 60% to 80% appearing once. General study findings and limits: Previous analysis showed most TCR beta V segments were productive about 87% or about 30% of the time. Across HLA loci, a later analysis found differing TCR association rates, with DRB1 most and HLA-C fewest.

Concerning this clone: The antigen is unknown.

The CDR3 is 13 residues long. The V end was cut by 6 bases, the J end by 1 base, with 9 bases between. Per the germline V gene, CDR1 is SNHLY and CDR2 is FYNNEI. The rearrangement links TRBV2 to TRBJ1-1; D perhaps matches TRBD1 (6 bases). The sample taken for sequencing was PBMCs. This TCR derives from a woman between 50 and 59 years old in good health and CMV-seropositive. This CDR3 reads CASSGQKNTEAFF. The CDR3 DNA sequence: TGTGCCAGCAGCGGACAGAAGAACACTGAAGCTTTCTTT.